Shown below are 29 T cell receptor beta chains from a single sample sequenced in a study of T cell repertoires in aging, cancer and after chemotherapy. TRB rearrangements spanning V, D and J were amplified using mixed TRB-A/B primers. TCRdb reanalysed the multiplex PCR reads using MiXCR and keeps one entry per CDR3 protein. The repertoire holds about 13,000 distinct CDR3 sequences, with roughly 25% as singletons. The template was genomic DNA from peripheral blood, not RNA. The material sequenced was blood. Receptors originate from a human donor in good health.

The V gene is TRBV7-3, the J gene TRBJ2-3, with TRBD2 identical over 7 bases. V lost 5 bases and J lost 4; bases outside the gene matches: 12. Germline V gives CDR1 SGHTA, CDR2 FQGTGA. The CDR3 has 16 amino acids. For the CDR3, the DNA is TGTGCCAGCAGCCCTAGGGGCGGGGGAGAAGCAGATACGCAGTATTTT. Translation gives CASSPRGGGEADTQYF.

The chain recombines TRBV4-3 with TRBJ1-2; no definite D call. From germline, CDR1 is LGHNA and CDR2 YSLEER. The CDR3 runs to 17 residues. V gave up 0 bases and J gave up 8 bases, with 22 bases separating them. The CDR3 DNA reads as TGCGCCAGCAGCCAAGAGATGCGAGGGTCTATCGGTGAAGGCTACACCTTC. Its translation is CASSQEMRGSIGEGYTF.

This clonotype is judged medium-sized. The chain links TRBV15 to TRBJ1-6, with D hard to call. CDR1 is LNHNV, CDR2 YYDKDF, per germline (reference sequence). The CDR3 totals 14 residues. V lost 0 bases, J lost 10 bases, and 10 bases lay in between. The CDR3 coding sequence is TGTGCCACCAGCAGAGATATAGATCGATCACCCCTCCACTTT. Encoded protein: CATSRDIDRSPLHF.

This clonotype was detected a few times. The CDR3, as DNA: TGTGCCAGTAGTAGCCAGGGACAGCTCTACGAGCAGTACTTC. Amino acid sequence: CASSSQGQLYEQYF. The rearrangement joins TRBV19 to TRBJ2-7, with 7 nucleotides matching TRBD1. The trim removed 4 bases at V and 3 bases at J, leaving 6 bases unmatched. The CDR3 covers 14 residues. The germline gives CDR1 LNHDA, CDR2 SQIVND (reference sequence).

This clonotype was detected many times. The chain links TRBV12-3 or TRBV12-4 to TRBJ2-7, with 9 bases fitting TRBD1. Unmatched junction bases numbered 4, after V lost 3 bases and J lost 4 bases. CDR3 length equals 14 residues. CDR3 sequence: CASSFRTGAYEQYF. CDR3 DNA sequence: TGTGCCAGCAGTTTCCGGACAGGGGCATACGAGCAGTACTTC.

Within the sample, this clonotype is medium-sized. The CDR3 region has the DNA TGTGCCACCAGCAGCGGACTAGCGGGGCGATCGGTTCCCTACGAGCAGTACTTC. It specifies CATSSGLAGRSVPYEQYF. The chain is built from TRBV15 and TRBJ2-7; 12 nucleotides match TRBD2. The CDR3 is 18 residues long. The V segment lost 3 bases and the J segment 2 bases; nucleotides outside the gene matches: 11. Germline CDR1 and CDR2: LNHNV and YYDKDF (reference sequence). Full variable domain (rest looked up from reference TRBV15 and TRBJ2-7): DAMVIQNPRYQVTQFGKPVTLSCSQTLNHNVMYWYQQKSSQAPKLLFHYYDKDFNNEADTPDNFQSRRPNTSFCFLDIRSPGLGDTAMYLCATSSGLAGRSVPYEQYFGPGTRLTVT.

This clonotype was counted only a few times. The genes are TRBV4-2 and TRBJ2-7, with 9 nucleotides matching TRBD1. This CDR3 contains 14 residues. Germline V gene sequence: CDR1 LGHNA, CDR2 YNFKEQ. Germline trimming cut 3 bases from V and 2 bases from J; bases unmatched to any gene: 2. CDR3 residues: CASSQGQGTYEQYF. DNA for the CDR3: TGTGCCAGCAGCCAGGGACAGGGAACCTACGAGCAGTACTTC.

The V and J genes are TRBV7-2 and TRBJ1-2; 8 bases agree with TRBD1. CDR3 length: 18 residues. V lost 3 bases, J lost 0 bases, and 12 bases stayed unmatched. Germline V gene data show CDR1 as SGHTA and CDR2 as FQGNSA. The CDR3 DNA reads as TGTGCCAGCAGCTTGGCGAGGGACAGGACAAAACCTAACTATGGCTACACCTTC. It yields the protein CASSLARDRTKPNYGYTF.

The chain has TRBV7-2 and TRBJ2-1, with 9 bases that match TRBD1. The CDR3 has 13 residues. The V segment lost 5 bases and the J segment 10 bases; nucleotides outside the gene matches: 6. Germline values: CDR1 SGHTA, CDR2 FQGNSA. CDR3 amino acids: CASSAGQGREQFF. In nucleotides, the CDR3 is TGTGCCAGCAGCGCGGGACAGGGACGCGAGCAGTTCTTC.

This chain links TRBV12-3 or TRBV12-4 with TRBJ2-5; 9 nucleotides line up with TRBD2. Trimming cost V 2 bases and J 3 bases; bases outside gene matches: 10. The CDR3 extends over 17 amino acids. In DNA, the CDR3 is TGTGCCAGCAGTTTATTTCTTCGAATAGCGGGGGAAGAGACCCAGTACTTC. Protein sequence: CASSLFLRIAGEETQYF.

This sequence joins TRBV4-2 and TRBJ2-7, with 7 positions matching TRBD1. Germline trimming cut 4 bases from V and 2 bases from J; bases unmatched to any gene: 8. The CDR3 contains 15 residues. Germline V gene sequence: CDR1 LGHNA, CDR2 YNFKEQ. The CDR3 protein is CASSPGQLVTYEQYF. CDR3 in DNA: TGTGCCAGCAGCCCGGGACAGTTAGTCACCTACGAGCAGTACTTC.

The rearrangement links TRBV7-2 to TRBJ2-7, with a possible D match to TRBD2 (5 bases). There are 14 residues in the CDR3. V dropped 5 bases and J dropped 4 bases, with 15 bases sitting between them. Germline assignment: CDR1 SGHTA and CDR2 FQGNSA. The CDR3 protein is CASSQGGAKYEQYF. As DNA, the CDR3 is TGTGCCAGCAGCCAAGGAGGTGCCAAATACGAGCAGTACTTC.

The chain recombines TRBV5-1 with TRBJ2-3; 9 bases line up with TRBD2. The V and J ends lost 4 bases and 3 bases, in that order; junction bases with no gene match: 12. Germline CDR1 and CDR2: SGHRS and YFSETQ. This CDR3 region has 17 residues. The CDR3 reads CASSPEAGGGLTDTQYF. CDR3 coding DNA: TGCGCCAGCAGCCCCGAAGCGGGGGGAGGTTTAACAGATACGCAGTATTTT.

This sequence joins TRBV27 and TRBJ1-2; D might be TRBD1 (5 bases). CDR3 length equals 15 residues. Trimming cost V 5 bases and J 3 bases, with 16 bases left between them. Germline V lookup: CDR1 MNHEY, CDR2 SMNVEV (reference sequence). This CDR3 reads CASSDRGRGDYGYTF. The CDR3 region has the DNA TGTGCCAGCAGTGATCGAGGGCGGGGGGACTATGGCTACACCTTC.

This clonotype occurred a few times. The chain links TRBV5-1 to TRBJ1-6, with D hard to call. The germline gives CDR1 SGHRS, CDR2 YFSETQ. The CDR3 consists of 16 residues. Trimming shortened V by 2 bases and J by 0 bases, and 9 bases separated the two germline ends. This CDR3 is CASSFALSSYNSPLHF. The CDR3 nucleotides read TGCGCCAGCAGCTTCGCCCTCAGCTCCTATAATTCACCCCTCCACTTT.

There are many counts of this clonotype. This chain uses TRBV12-3 or TRBV12-4 with TRBJ1-2; D unclear. The V and J ends lost 1 base and 4 bases respectively, with 10 bases between them. This CDR3 has 14 amino acids. The CDR3 DNA reads as TGTGCCAGCAGTTTAGTTCCACCGAGCTATGGCTACACCTTC. This codes for CASSLVPPSYGYTF.

This clonotype was recorded a few times. In nucleotides, the CDR3 is TGCGCCAGCAGCCTTAACACGAACCTCTATAATTCACCCCTCCACTTT. Protein: CASSLNTNLYNSPLHF. The chain employs TRBV5-1 and TRBJ1-6; D remains ambiguous. Germline V gives CDR1 SGHRS, CDR2 YFSETQ. The V end lost 4 bases, the J end lost 3 bases, and 14 bases lay between the germline ends. This CDR3 region has 16 residues.

This clonotype came up many times. The genes are TRBV6-5 and TRBJ1-2; D might be TRBD1 (5 bases). The CDR3 is 13 amino acids. V lost 7 bases to trimming and J lost 4 bases, with 13 bases between them. In germline, CDR1 is MNHEY, CDR2 SVGAGI. CDR3 in DNA: TGTGCCAGCACTATGAGTGGGGGCTATGGCTACACCTTC. Translated, it gives CASTMSGGYGYTF.

The CDR3 loop is CSSPTGYGYTF. For the CDR3, the DNA is TGCAGTTCACCGACAGGGTATGGCTACACCTTC. The V gene is TRBV20-1, the J gene TRBJ1-2; TRBD1 aligns across 7 bases. The CDR3 has 11 residues. Per the germline V gene, CDR1 is DFQATT and CDR2 is SNEGSKA (reference sequence). Trimming at V came to 8 bases and at J to 5 bases, leaving 5 bases not matched to a gene.

This chain joins TRBV27 and TRBJ1-2; D gene uncertain. The CDR3 loop spans 17 amino acids. The V end was cut by 4 bases, the J end by 4 bases, with 22 bases between. CDR1 MNHEY and CDR2 SMNVEV come from the germline V gene (reference sequence). Written as DNA, the CDR3 is TGTGCCAGCAGTTACGGACTCCCCCGGACGTTGGGCTATGGCTACACCTTC. The encoded protein is CASSYGLPRTLGYGYTF.

This clonotype turned up a few times. The chain employs TRBV7-2 and TRBJ1-1; no clear D gene. V was cut by 5 bases and J by 1 base, with 17 bases left in between. Germline V gene lookup returns CDR1 SGHTA and CDR2 FQGNSA. The CDR3 has 16 residues. The CDR3 sequence is CASSPWARLGNTEAFF. The CDR3, as DNA: TGTGCCAGCAGCCCGTGGGCCAGATTGGGGAACACTGAAGCTTTCTTT.

This clonotype has more than one count but fewer than ten. The J gene is TRBJ1-1, the V gene TRBV19; the D gene is possibly TRBD1 (5 bases). Trimming pared 7 bases from V and 0 bases from J, leaving 24 bases between. The germline gives CDR1 LNHDA, CDR2 SQIVND (reference sequence). The length of the CDR3 is 18 residues. CDR3 in amino acids: CASTRDGRSSSMNTEAFF. The CDR3 DNA reads as TGTGCCAGTACCAGGGACGGCAGGTCCTCATCCATGAACACTGAAGCTTTCTTT. The complete variable domain, with remaining parts taken from reference TRBV19 and TRBJ1-1, reads DGGITQSPKYLFRKEGQNVTLSCEQNLNHDAMYWYRQDPGQGLRLIYYSQIVNDFQKGDIAEGYSVSREKKESFPLTVTSAQKNPTAFYLCASTRDGRSSSMNTEAFFGQGTRLTVV.

The gene calls are TRBV20-1 and TRBJ1-1; D is unclear. The germline CDR1 and CDR2 sequences are DFQATT and SNEGSKA (reference sequence). The CDR3 contains 9 residues. The CDR3, as DNA: TGCAGCAGCGGGCCGGAGGCTTTCTTT. Its protein product is CSSGPEAFF.

The chain couples TRBV28 to TRBJ2-7; D gene uncertain. Germline lookup yields CDR1 MDHEN and CDR2 SYDVKM. The CDR3 runs to 14 residues. Trimming shortened V by 4 bases and J by 5 bases, and 15 bases separated the two germline ends. CDR3 DNA: TGTGCCAGCAGTTCCCCAATGTATATCCACGAGCAGTACTTC. Residues: CASSSPMYIHEQYF.

The chain is built from TRBV15 and TRBJ2-7; unclear D gene. V dropped 0 bases and J dropped 0 bases, with 12 bases sitting between them. The CDR3 consists of 16 residues. The germline V gene has CDR1 LNHNV and CDR2 YYDKDF (reference sequence). The CDR3, as DNA: TGTGCCACCAGCAGAGATAGAGCCGCAGGCTCCTACGAGCAGTACTTC. Protein: CATSRDRAAGSYEQYF.

Here the CDR3 DNA reads TGCGCCAGCAGCCCGGACCGAGCCACAGATACGCAGTATTTT. Amino acids: CASSPDRATDTQYF. This chain uses TRBV4-1 with TRBJ2-3; D is unclear. CDR1 and CDR2 from the germline V gene are MGHRA and YSYEKL. The V and J ends lost 4 bases and 2 bases respectively, with 10 bases between them. This CDR3 region has 14 residues.

The table lists this clonotype with a few counts. The chain carries TRBV7-6 and TRBJ2-5; D is possibly TRBD1 (5 bases). The V and J ends lost 1 base and 2 bases respectively, with 5 bases between them. The CDR3 contains 13 residues. Germline V gene sequence: CDR1 SGHVS, CDR2 FNYEAQ. The CDR3 DNA is TGTGCCAGCAGCTTAGGACAGCAAGAGACCCAGTACTTC. This sequence encodes CASSLGQQETQYF.

This clonotype was seen only a few times. The chain carries TRBV6-5 and TRBJ1-1; D perhaps matches TRBD1 (5 bases). Trimming removed 2 bases from V and 5 bases from J, with 21 bases in between. Germline CDR1 reads MNHEY; CDR2 reads SVGAGI. The CDR3 runs to 17 residues. DNA for the CDR3: TGTGCCAGCAGTTACGATGGAGGGGTAAGGTACGGGACTGAAGCTTTCTTT. Amino acids: CASSYDGGVRYGTEAFF.

The gene calls are TRBV30 and TRBJ1-5; tentatively, D is TRBD1 (5 bases). Germline CDR1 is GTSNPN and CDR2 is SVGIG (reference sequence). V lost 0 bases and J lost 2, with 8 bases in between. The CDR3 extends over 14 amino acids. CDR3 coding DNA: TGTGCCTGGAGTGTACGAGGGGGCAATCAGCCCCAGCATTTT. Encoded protein: CAWSVRGGNQPQHF.